This TCR beta chain is from a study of cytomegalovirus exposure and HLA in healthy donors. Vbeta (60) and Jbeta (13) primers were used in the PCR. Sequenced by immunoSEQ multiplex PCR; TCRdb stores in-frame clones only, minus some. Among 150,000 to 200,000 clones, roughly 65% were seen once, and the ten largest hold around 4.6%. With 2 bases clipped from V and 4 bases from J, the junction kept 17 bases outside the gene matches. This CDR3 has 18 residues. Germline V CDR1 and CDR2: SGHDT, YYEEEE. This clone was counted only a few times. V and J are TRBV5-6 and TRBJ2-7; TRBD2 matches 8 bases. Sequencing input: PBMCs. The sequence was obtained from a man between 18 and 29 years old in good health and CMV-seropositive. CDR3 DNA sequence: TGTGCCAGCAGCTTAACTGCCTATCCCGGGACTAGGTGGTACGAGCAGTACGTC. Translated: CASSLTAYPGTRWYEQYV.